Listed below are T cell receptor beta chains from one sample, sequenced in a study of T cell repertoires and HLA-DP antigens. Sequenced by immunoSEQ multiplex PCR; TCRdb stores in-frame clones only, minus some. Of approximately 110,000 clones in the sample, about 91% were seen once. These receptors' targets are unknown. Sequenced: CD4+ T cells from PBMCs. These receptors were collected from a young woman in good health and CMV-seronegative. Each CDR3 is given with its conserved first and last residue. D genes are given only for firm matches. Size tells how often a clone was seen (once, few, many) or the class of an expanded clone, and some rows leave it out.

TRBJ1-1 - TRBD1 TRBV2 TGTGCCAGCAGGCAGGACAGGGCGCACACTGAAGCTTTCTTT CASRQDRAHTEAFF
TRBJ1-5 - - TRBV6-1 TGTGCCAGCAGCAGGGACAATCAGCCCCAGCATTTT CASSRDNQPQHF
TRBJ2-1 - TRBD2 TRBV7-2 TGTGCCAGCAGGCAAACTAGCGGGAGCTCCTACAATGAGCAGTTCTTC CASRQTSGSSYNEQFF
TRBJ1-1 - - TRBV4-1 TGCGCCAGCAGCCACCAGTCCGGACAATTTACGAACACTGAAGCTTTCTTT CASSHQSGQFTNTEAFF
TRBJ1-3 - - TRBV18 TGTGCCAGCTCACCCCAGGGTTACTCTGGAAACACCATATATTTT CASSPQGYSGNTIYF
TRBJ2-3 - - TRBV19 TGTGCCAGTAGTATGTGGGGCACAGATACGCAGTATTTT CASSMWGTDTQYF
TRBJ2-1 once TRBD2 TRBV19 TGTGCCAGTAGTCCTCGACTAGCGTCCTACAATGAGCAGTTCTTC CASSPRLASYNEQFF
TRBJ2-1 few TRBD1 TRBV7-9 TGTGCCAGCAGCTTAGCGGGACAGGGATTTCAGTTCTTC CASSLAGQGFQFF
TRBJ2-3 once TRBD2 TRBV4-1 TGCGCCAGCAGCCAAGATGTGGCTAGCGGGAGGAAAGATACGCAGTATTTT CASSQDVASGRKDTQYF
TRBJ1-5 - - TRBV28 TGTGCCAGCAGTTTGAGGGGGAGGGATCAGCCCCAGCATTTT CASSLRGRDQPQHF
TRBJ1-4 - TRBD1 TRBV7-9 TGTGCCAGCAGCTTCCCGGGACAGGGGCGGAATGAAAAACTGTTTTTT CASSFPGQGRNEKLFF
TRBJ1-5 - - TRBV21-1 TGTGCCAGCAGCAAAGAAAGGGTTTGGAGCAATCAGCCCCAGCATTTT CASSKERVWSNQPQHF
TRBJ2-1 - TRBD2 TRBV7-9 TGTGCCAGCCTGCCCATAGCGGGAGGCTCCTACAATGAGCAGTTCTTC CASLPIAGGSYNEQFF